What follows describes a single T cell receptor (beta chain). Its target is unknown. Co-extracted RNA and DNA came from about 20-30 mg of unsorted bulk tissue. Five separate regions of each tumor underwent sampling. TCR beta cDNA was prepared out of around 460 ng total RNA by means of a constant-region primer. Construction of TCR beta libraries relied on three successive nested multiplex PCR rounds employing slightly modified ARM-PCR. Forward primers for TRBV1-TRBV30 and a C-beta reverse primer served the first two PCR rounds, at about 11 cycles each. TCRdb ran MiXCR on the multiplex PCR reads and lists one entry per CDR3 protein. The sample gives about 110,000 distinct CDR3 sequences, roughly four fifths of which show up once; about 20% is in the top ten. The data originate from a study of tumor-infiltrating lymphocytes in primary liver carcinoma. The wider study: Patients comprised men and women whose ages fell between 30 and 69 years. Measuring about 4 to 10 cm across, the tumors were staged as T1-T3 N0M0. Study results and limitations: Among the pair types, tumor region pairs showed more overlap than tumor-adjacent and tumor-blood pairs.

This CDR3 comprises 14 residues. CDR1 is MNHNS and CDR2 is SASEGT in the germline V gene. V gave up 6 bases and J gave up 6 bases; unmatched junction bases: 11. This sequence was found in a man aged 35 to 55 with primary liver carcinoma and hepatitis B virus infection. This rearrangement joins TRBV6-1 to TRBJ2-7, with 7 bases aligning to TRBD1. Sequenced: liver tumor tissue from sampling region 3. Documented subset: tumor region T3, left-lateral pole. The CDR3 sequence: CASSPGTVSVEQYF. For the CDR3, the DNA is TGTGCCAGCAGCCCCGGGACAGTGTCGGTCGAGCAGTACTTC.